The rows below give T cell receptor beta chains drawn from one sample of a study of PD-1 and CTLA-4 blockade in melanoma. Generated by immunoSEQ multiplex PCR, the TCRdb table keeps only in-frame clones and is missing some. The sample contains around 31,000 clones, approximately 89% of which appear only once. The sequenced sample was CD8+ T cells from peripheral blood, obtained from a patient given anti-PD-1 treatment. All receptors come from a human donor with melanoma. Both conserved end residues are part of each CDR3. The order of the fields is D gene, clone size, V gene, J gene, CDR3 DNA, CDR3 protein. The D gene is left open where the match is weak. Part of the rows lack a size; the others show once, few, many or a class for expanded clones.

D gene: .; clone size: .; V gene: TRBV9; J gene: TRBJ2-2; CDR3 DNA: TGTGCCAGCAACCAGGCGAACACCGGGGAGCTGTTTTTT; CDR3 protein: CASNQANTGELFF
D gene: TRBD2; clone size: .; V gene: TRBV5-1; J gene: TRBJ2-1; CDR3 DNA: TGCGCCAGCAGCACCGAGCCAGCGGGAGTTTTCTATGAGCAGTTCTTC; CDR3 protein: CASSTEPAGVFYEQFF
D gene: .; clone size: .; V gene: TRBV29-1; J gene: TRBJ2-1; CDR3 DNA: TGCAGCGTTGAAGAGGTGTACAATGAGCAGTTCTTC; CDR3 protein: CSVEEVYNEQFF
D gene: .; clone size: .; V gene: TRBV11-2; J gene: TRBJ1-1; CDR3 DNA: TGTGCCAGCAGCTTTGGAGAGCGGGGCACTGAAGCTTTCTTT; CDR3 protein: CASSFGERGTEAFF
D gene: .; clone size: .; V gene: TRBV9; J gene: TRBJ2-3; CDR3 DNA: TGTGCCAGCAGCGTAGAGGAAACAGACCCAGATACGCAGTATTTT; CDR3 protein: CASSVEETDPDTQYF
D gene: .; clone size: .; V gene: TRBV12-3/TRBV12-4; J gene: TRBJ2-5; CDR3 DNA: TGTGCCAGCACCCCATCGGAGCAAGAGACCCAGTACTTC; CDR3 protein: CASTPSEQETQYF
D gene: .; clone size: .; V gene: TRBV2; J gene: TRBJ1-3; CDR3 DNA: TGTGCCAGCAGAGAGGACAGTTTGAATGGAAACACCATATATTTT; CDR3 protein: CASREDSLNGNTIYF
D gene: .; clone size: .; V gene: TRBV9; J gene: TRBJ2-2; CDR3 DNA: TGTGCCAGCAGCGGGAGTCGCGGCGGGGAGCTGTTTTTT; CDR3 protein: CASSGSRGGELFF
D gene: .; clone size: .; V gene: TRBV29-1; J gene: TRBJ2-7; CDR3 DNA: TGCAGCGTTGTCGGGTCCCCGGCTACCTACGAGCAGTACTTC; CDR3 protein: CSVVGSPATYEQYF
D gene: TRBD2; clone size: .; V gene: TRBV29-1; J gene: TRBJ2-3; CDR3 DNA: TGCAGCGTTGAAGATCTAGGGAGGGACACAGATACGCAGTATTTT; CDR3 protein: CSVEDLGRDTDTQYF
D gene: .; clone size: .; V gene: TRBV24-1; J gene: TRBJ2-2; CDR3 DNA: TGTGCCACCAGTGATTTGGACGGGAGTGCGAACACCGGGGAGCTGTTTTTT; CDR3 protein: CATSDLDGSANTGELFF
D gene: .; clone size: .; V gene: TRBV9; J gene: TRBJ2-7; CDR3 DNA: TGTGCCAGCAGCGTAGGAGGGGATGCGAGCTACGAGCAGTACTTC; CDR3 protein: CASSVGGDASYEQYF
D gene: TRBD2; clone size: .; V gene: TRBV30; J gene: TRBJ2-7; CDR3 DNA: TGTGCCTGGTCAAGGACTAGCGGTTCGGAGCAGTACTTC; CDR3 protein: CAWSRTSGSEQYF
D gene: .; clone size: .; V gene: TRBV12-3/TRBV12-4; J gene: TRBJ2-5; CDR3 DNA: TGTGCCAGCAGTTTACCTGGGGGGGAGACCCAGTACTTC; CDR3 protein: CASSLPGGETQYF
D gene: .; clone size: .; V gene: TRBV11-2; J gene: TRBJ2-3; CDR3 DNA: TGTGCCAGCAGCTTCATTTCCTTGGATACGCAGTATTTT; CDR3 protein: CASSFISLDTQYF
D gene: .; clone size: .; V gene: TRBV29-1; J gene: TRBJ2-2; CDR3 DNA: TGCAGCGTTGATGGGAACACCGGGGAGCTGTTTTTT; CDR3 protein: CSVDGNTGELFF
D gene: .; clone size: .; V gene: TRBV29-1; J gene: TRBJ2-1; CDR3 DNA: TGCAGCGTTGGCCCCGTAGGTGGCTACAATGAGCAGTTCTTC; CDR3 protein: CSVGPVGGYNEQFF
D gene: TRBD2; clone size: .; V gene: TRBV19; J gene: TRBJ2-7; CDR3 DNA: TGTGCCAGTAGTCCTGGGGGGGGCTACGAGCAGTACTTC; CDR3 protein: CASSPGGGYEQYF
D gene: .; clone size: .; V gene: TRBV18; J gene: TRBJ2-1; CDR3 DNA: TGTGCCAGCTCACCAGTTCTAGACTCGGGCGAGGGGGAGCAGTTCTTC; CDR3 protein: CASSPVLDSGEGEQFF
D gene: .; clone size: .; V gene: TRBV7-9; J gene: TRBJ2-1; CDR3 DNA: TGTGCCTGCGGGGCAGGGGCCAATGAGCAGTTCTTC; CDR3 protein: CACGAGANEQFF
D gene: TRBD1; clone size: .; V gene: TRBV6-6; J gene: TRBJ2-5; CDR3 DNA: TGTGCCAGCAGTACCGACAGGGGGGAGACCCAGTACTTC; CDR3 protein: CASSTDRGETQYF
D gene: TRBD1; clone size: .; V gene: TRBV4-1; J gene: TRBJ1-1; CDR3 DNA: TGCGCCAGCAGCCCTGGACAGGGGACCACTGAAGCTTTCTTT; CDR3 protein: CASSPGQGTTEAFF
D gene: TRBD1; clone size: .; V gene: TRBV10-3; J gene: TRBJ1-5; CDR3 DNA: TGTGCCATCAGTGATGGGGACAGGGATGGAAATCAGCCCCAGCATTTT; CDR3 protein: CAISDGDRDGNQPQHF
D gene: .; clone size: .; V gene: TRBV9; J gene: TRBJ2-3; CDR3 DNA: TGTGCCAGCAGCGTAGTGGCTGACACAGATACGCAGTATTTT; CDR3 protein: CASSVVADTDTQYF
D gene: TRBD2; clone size: .; V gene: TRBV4-2; J gene: TRBJ2-3; CDR3 DNA: TGTGCCAGCAGCCAGGGGGGGAGCACAGATACGCAGTATTTT; CDR3 protein: CASSQGGSTDTQYF
D gene: .; clone size: .; V gene: TRBV5-1; J gene: TRBJ2-3; CDR3 DNA: TGCGCCAGCAGCACTCGCATCTTTTGGGGGAGCACAGATACGCAGTATTTT; CDR3 protein: CASSTRIFWGSTDTQYF
D gene: .; clone size: .; V gene: TRBV28; J gene: TRBJ1-2; CDR3 DNA: TGTGCCAGCAGTCGAGCCGAAGAGGGAGAGTATGGCTACACCTTC; CDR3 protein: CASSRAEEGEYGYTF
D gene: TRBD1; clone size: .; V gene: TRBV7-9; J gene: TRBJ2-1; CDR3 DNA: TGTGCCAGCAGCCCGAGGGGGCTAGTAGGTTACAATGAGCAGTTCTTC; CDR3 protein: CASSPRGLVGYNEQFF
D gene: .; clone size: .; V gene: TRBV5-1; J gene: TRBJ1-5; CDR3 DNA: TGCGCCAGCCGAGGAGGGAGCTTTAATAGCAATCAGCCCCAGCATTTT; CDR3 protein: CASRGGSFNSNQPQHF
D gene: .; clone size: .; V gene: TRBV28; J gene: TRBJ2-3; CDR3 DNA: TGTGCCAGCAGTTTCCGCCGCACAGATACGCAGTATTTT; CDR3 protein: CASSFRRTDTQYF
D gene: .; clone size: .; V gene: TRBV10-1; J gene: TRBJ2-5; CDR3 DNA: TGCGCCAGCAGCTCCGGGGTGACGGAGACCCAGTACTTC; CDR3 protein: CASSSGVTETQYF
D gene: TRBD1; clone size: .; V gene: TRBV7-8; J gene: TRBJ1-2; CDR3 DNA: TGTGCCAGCAGCCCACAGGGGGCCGGTGGCTACACCTTC; CDR3 protein: CASSPQGAGGYTF
D gene: .; clone size: .; V gene: TRBV13; J gene: TRBJ1-1; CDR3 DNA: TGTGCCAGCAGCCCCTCGGAGGGGGAGATGAACACTGAAGCTTTCTTT; CDR3 protein: CASSPSEGEMNTEAFF
D gene: TRBD1; clone size: few; V gene: TRBV27; J gene: TRBJ2-7; CDR3 DNA: TGTGCCAGCAGTGTAAGACAGGGTGAGCAGTACTTC; CDR3 protein: CASSVRQGEQYF
D gene: TRBD2; clone size: .; V gene: TRBV5-1; J gene: TRBJ2-1; CDR3 DNA: TGCGCCAGCAGCCTATGGACTAGCCCCAATGAGCAGTTCTTC; CDR3 protein: CASSLWTSPNEQFF
D gene: .; clone size: .; V gene: TRBV5-6; J gene: TRBJ1-2; CDR3 DNA: TGTGCCAGCAGCCCGGGATCGGCTGGCTACACCTTC; CDR3 protein: CASSPGSAGYTF
D gene: .; clone size: .; V gene: TRBV27; J gene: TRBJ2-6; CDR3 DNA: TGTGCCAGCAGTGGCCAAGGGGCCAACGTCCTGACTTTC; CDR3 protein: CASSGQGANVLTF
D gene: TRBD2; clone size: .; V gene: TRBV3-1/TRBV3-2; J gene: TRBJ2-3; CDR3 DNA: TGTGCCAGCAGCCAAGATCAGAGTAGCGGGACCCTCACAGATACGCAGTATTTT; CDR3 protein: CASSQDQSSGTLTDTQYF
D gene: TRBD1; clone size: .; V gene: TRBV4-2; J gene: TRBJ1-4; CDR3 DNA: TGTGCCAGCAGCCACGAGGAAGGGACAGCTAATGAAAAACTGTTTTTT; CDR3 protein: CASSHEEGTANEKLFF
D gene: .; clone size: .; V gene: TRBV19; J gene: TRBJ1-5; CDR3 DNA: TGTGCCAGTAGTATTCTGGGGGGTATTAATCAGCCCCAGCATTTT; CDR3 protein: CASSILGGINQPQHF
D gene: .; clone size: .; V gene: TRBV28; J gene: TRBJ1-4; CDR3 DNA: TGTGCCAGCAGGAGAACTAATGAAAAACTGTTTTTT; CDR3 protein: CASRRTNEKLFF
D gene: .; clone size: .; V gene: TRBV30; J gene: TRBJ1-2; CDR3 DNA: TGTGCCTGTACGGGGCTTTACTCCCCTAACTATGGCTACACCTTC; CDR3 protein: CACTGLYSPNYGYTF
D gene: TRBD2; clone size: once; V gene: TRBV9; J gene: TRBJ2-1; CDR3 DNA: TGTGCCAGCAGCGGAGGACTAGCCCATAGGGGTGAGCAGTTCTTC; CDR3 protein: CASSGGLAHRGEQFF
D gene: .; clone size: .; V gene: TRBV4-1; J gene: TRBJ2-1; CDR3 DNA: TGCGCCAGCAGCCGAGGGGGAGAGGCCTACAATGAGCAGTTCTTC; CDR3 protein: CASSRGGEAYNEQFF
D gene: .; clone size: .; V gene: TRBV19; J gene: TRBJ1-5; CDR3 DNA: TGTGCCGGAGGTCAGCCCCAGCATTTT; CDR3 protein: CAGGQPQHF
D gene: TRBD2; clone size: .; V gene: TRBV28; J gene: TRBJ2-7; CDR3 DNA: TGTGCCAGCAGTAATTCGGCGGGAGTAGGAAGTGTGTACGAGCAGTACTTC; CDR3 protein: CASSNSAGVGSVYEQYF
D gene: .; clone size: .; V gene: TRBV18; J gene: TRBJ2-2; CDR3 DNA: TGTGCCAGCTCAGGACTGATCAGCCGCGGGGAGCTGTTTTTT; CDR3 protein: CASSGLISRGELFF
D gene: .; clone size: .; V gene: TRBV24-1; J gene: TRBJ2-7; CDR3 DNA: TGTGCCACCAGTGCCGGGTCTTACGAGCAGTACTTC; CDR3 protein: CATSAGSYEQYF
D gene: .; clone size: .; V gene: TRBV19; J gene: TRBJ2-1; CDR3 DNA: TGTGCCAGTAGCCCGGGGTCCTACAATGAGCAGTTCTTC; CDR3 protein: CASSPGSYNEQFF
D gene: .; clone size: .; V gene: TRBV6-1; J gene: TRBJ2-7; CDR3 DNA: TGTGCCAGCAGTGAAGGGTCGGCAGACGACCATGCCTACGAGCAGTACTTC; CDR3 protein: CASSEGSADDHAYEQYF
D gene: TRBD1; clone size: .; V gene: TRBV11-3; J gene: TRBJ1-3; CDR3 DNA: TGTGCCAGCAGCTCTCGACAGGGGAACACCATATATTTT; CDR3 protein: CASSSRQGNTIYF
D gene: TRBD1; clone size: .; V gene: TRBV30; J gene: TRBJ2-5; CDR3 DNA: TGTGCCTGGAGTTTAACAGGACAGGGAGAGACCCAGTACTTC; CDR3 protein: CAWSLTGQGETQYF
D gene: .; clone size: .; V gene: TRBV6-6; J gene: TRBJ1-1; CDR3 DNA: TGTGCCAGTTTCTCCATGAACACTGAAGCTTTCTTT; CDR3 protein: CASFSMNTEAFF
D gene: .; clone size: .; V gene: TRBV29-1; J gene: TRBJ2-1; CDR3 DNA: TGCAGCGTTGACGGTACGGTCTACAATGAGCAGTTCTTC; CDR3 protein: CSVDGTVYNEQFF
D gene: TRBD1; clone size: .; V gene: TRBV10-2; J gene: TRBJ1-6; CDR3 DNA: TGCGCCAGCAGTCGACAGGGAGGAACTTCACCCCTCCACTTT; CDR3 protein: CASSRQGGTSPLHF
D gene: .; clone size: .; V gene: TRBV5-4; J gene: TRBJ1-1; CDR3 DNA: TGTGCCAGCAGCTTGGAAGCCGAGGGGGGCATGAACACTGAAGCTTTCTTT; CDR3 protein: CASSLEAEGGMNTEAFF
D gene: .; clone size: .; V gene: TRBV5-4; J gene: TRBJ2-2; CDR3 DNA: TGTGCCAGCAGTCCCGGGACATCGACCGGGGAGCTGTTTTTT; CDR3 protein: CASSPGTSTGELFF
D gene: .; clone size: .; V gene: TRBV3-1/TRBV3-2; J gene: TRBJ2-7; CDR3 DNA: TGTGCCAGCAGCCAAGAATCATTCGTCGGGGTCGAGCAGTACTTC; CDR3 protein: CASSQESFVGVEQYF